The rows below give T cell receptor beta chains drawn from one sample of a study of CXCR3-negative and CXCR3-positive naive CD8 T cells. From the 5' RACE reads, TCRdb lists one entry per CDR3 protein and no DNA. Its table records more than 80,000 distinct CDR3 sequences. The sequenced sample was naive CXCR3+ CD8+ T cells from blood. Every receptor here comes from a human donor in good health. Some clones in this sample may be carry-over from other donors' samples. CDR3s include the opening cysteine and the closing phenylalanine or tryptophan. Fields, in order: V gene, J gene, CDR3 protein.

TRBV5-1,TRBJ2-3,CASSLELAGGDTQYF
TRBV7-9,TRBJ2-6,CASSYPEGGASGANVLTF
TRBV7-9,TRBJ1-3,CASSSTGSGNTIYF
TRBV7-9,TRBJ2-1,CASSSLESYNEQFF
TRBV7-2,TRBJ2-3,CASSLGLPGTDTQYF
TRBV11-3,TRBJ2-1,CASSLDFGFSYNEQFF
TRBV20-1,TRBJ2-1,CSARGAPYNEQFF
TRBV7-9,TRBJ2-7,CASSSEGSVYEQYF
TRBV25-1,TRBJ1-2,CASSEQGMYGYTF
TRBV11-2,TRBJ1-1,CASSFWVMDTEAFF
TRBV7-2,TRBJ2-7,CASSPFPLRAEQYF
TRBV7-9,TRBJ1-1,CASSIPDPVAEAFF
TRBV4-1,TRBJ1-2,CASSHGRGDYGYTF
TRBV29-1,TRBJ2-3,CSVEPEDETDTQYF
TRBV12-3/TRBV12-4,TRBJ1-2,CASSFSGQIRNGYTF
TRBV10-2,TRBJ2-5,CASREGGETQYF
TRBV28,TRBJ2-7,CASSLAGGGSEQYF
TRBV29-1,TRBJ2-2,CSVEQADTGELFF
TRBV28,TRBJ2-1,CASSFRGPNVEQFF
TRBV5-1,TRBJ2-7,CASTPGQGSSYEQYF
TRBV27,TRBJ2-7,CASSGGPLYEQYF
TRBV29-1,TRBJ2-1,CSVVGLAGGFGYNEQFF
TRBV4-1,TRBJ1-4,CASSPLDEKLFF
TRBV6-6,TRBJ2-5,CATTQVGFQETQYF
TRBV30,TRBJ2-3,CAWGDIGDTQYF
TRBV29-1,TRBJ2-4,CSVEREETNIQYF